This TCR beta chain derives from a study of blood T cells in healthy people across ages. The authors isolated at least 6.5 million PBMCs per sample. Then a second PCR, running roughly 7 to 11 cycles, was carried out with a sample-barcoded 5' primer and a J-beta primer mix. A single record per CDR3 protein comes from TCRdb applying MiXCR to the 5' RACE reads. This sample has around 780,000 distinct CDR3 sequences, with roughly 25% found just once. Trimming stripped 6 bases from V and 5 bases from J, with 16 bases between. The CDR3 has 13 residues. Germline CDR1 is DFQATT and CDR2 is SNEGSKA (reference sequence). This clonotype appeared a few times. Its antigen is still unknown. General study results and limits: TCR beta diversity tracked closely with naive T cell percentage.

This sample was also put to use in a study of T cells of mothers and their children.

V usage is TRBV20-1 and J usage is TRBJ1-2, with no clear D. The TCR was taken from a boy younger than 18 in good health. Sequenced input: blood. The CDR3 sequence is CSAHPNSPYGYTF. CDR3 bases: TGCAGTGCCCATCCCAATTCCCCTTATGGCTACACCTTC.